What follows is one T cell receptor beta chain and its context. This entry is derived from a study of T cells in Graves' hyperthyroidism and ophthalmopathy. TCR beta CDR3 region amplification was performed from RNA transcripts. Researchers ran a first-round RT-PCR on the TCR CDR3 using the HTBI primer set. Using its own MiXCR run on the multiplex PCR reads, TCRdb lists one record per CDR3 protein. The sample lists about 560,000 distinct CDR3 sequences, 16% seen once, with around 18% in the top ten. V lost 4 bases to trimming and J lost 10 bases; unmatched junction nucleotides: 9. CDR1 is SQVTM and CDR2 is ANQGSEA in the germline V gene. The CDR3 sequence is 13 residues long.

The sequence was obtained from a woman between 18 and 29 years old with Graves' hyperthyroidism. V and J are TRBV29-1 and TRBJ2-5; 10 bases are shared with TRBD2. The sample consisted of blood. The CDR3 sequence: CSVGTSGATNQYF. CDR3 coding DNA: TGCAGCGTTGGTACTAGCGGGGCAACAAACCAGTACTTC. Drawing the rest from reference TRBV29-1 and TRBJ2-5, the complete variable domain is SAVISQKPSRDICQRGTSLTIQCQVDSQVTMMFWYRQQPGQSLTLIATANQGSEATYESGFVIDKFPISRPNLTFSTLTVSNMSPEDSSIYLCSVGTSGATNQYFGPGTRLLVL.